A single sample is the source of the 30 T cell receptor beta chains below, sequenced in a study of T cells after yellow fever vaccination (dated by TCRdb to the late 2010s). Library construction relied on 5' RACE. These reads were obtained on an Illumina HiSeq 2500. The public sequencing data were trimmed at Q25 with fastp and processed into clonotypes with MiXCR by TCRdb, which kept only in-frame beta chains. Rows with a matching CDR3 protein are joined into one entry that keeps the most common DNA and genes. For this sample the table gives about 550,000 distinct CDR3 sequences, of which roughly 19% were detected only once. The ten most abundant clones make up 13% to 15% of the sample. The label giving this sample's treatment or condition can be read as: live attenuated yellow fever vaccine strain. The sample consisted of PBMCs, taken 15 days after the yellow fever booster vaccination. The source is a man aged 25 to 45 who received the YFV17D yellow fever vaccine.

The chain is built from TRBV5-1 and TRBJ2-1; TRBD1 is a possible D gene (6 bases). Germline CDR1 is SGHRS and CDR2 is YFSETQ. There are 16 residues in the CDR3. Trimming took 4 bases from V and 2 from J, leaving 16 bases between them. The CDR3 DNA sequence: TGCGCCAGCAGCGCGTTAACAGGGTACCCCTACAATGAGCAGTTCTTC. This codes for CASSALTGYPYNEQFF.

This clonotype was seen more than once but under ten times. The chain is built from TRBV6-2 or TRBV6-3 and TRBJ2-1; tentative D call: TRBD2 (5 bases). CDR1 is MNHEY and CDR2 is SVGEGT in the germline V gene. This CDR3 is built from 14 residues. The germline V and J ends were trimmed by 6 bases and 6 bases, with 15 bases remaining between them. CDR3 coding DNA: TGTGCCAGCAGGAGGGAGCTGGTGGTCAATGAGCAGTTCTTC. The encoded protein is CASRRELVVNEQFF.

The J gene is TRBJ2-1, the V gene TRBV29-1, with TRBD2 identical over 16 bases. J lost 10 bases, V lost 6 bases, and 12 bases had no gene match. This CDR3 is 16 amino acids long. CDR1 and CDR2 from the germline V gene are SQVTM and ANQGSEA. CDR3 loop: CSVNPGTSGRDWEQFF. CDR3 in DNA: TGCAGCGTGAACCCCGGGACTAGCGGGAGGGATTGGGAGCAGTTCTTC.

The V gene is TRBV11-2, the J gene TRBJ2-6, with TRBD2 as a possible D gene (6 bases). V was trimmed by 5 bases and J by 0 bases, leaving 8 bases between them. This CDR3 is built from 15 residues. Germline CDR1 is SGHAT and CDR2 is FQNNGV. The CDR3 spells CASSQAGSGANVLTF. The CDR3 coding sequence is TGTGCCAGCAGCCAAGCGGGCTCTGGGGCCAACGTCCTGACTTTC.

V gene TRBV11-3 combines with J gene TRBJ1-5; D remains ambiguous. Trimming shortened V by 5 bases and J by 4 bases, and 9 bases separated the two germline ends. The CDR3 spans 13 residues. Looked up from germline, CDR1 is SGHNT and CDR2 is YENEEA. CDR3 coding DNA: TGTGCCAGCAGCAAGGCCCTGAATCAGCCCCAGCATTTT. Translation: CASSKALNQPQHF.

This clonotype came up a few times. The chain carries TRBV7-2 and TRBJ2-3; tentative D call: TRBD2 (5 bases). V was cut by 5 bases and J by 4 bases, with 13 bases left in between. The CDR3 runs to 14 residues. Per the germline V gene, CDR1 is SGHTA and CDR2 is FQGNSA. CDR3 in amino acids: CASSPVSGADTQYF. The CDR3 nucleotides read TGTGCCAGCAGCCCGGTGTCCGGGGCAGATACGCAGTATTTT.

Details on this clonotype: One end of the junction is discordant with germline, which a read error may explain. The V and J genes are TRBV29-1 and TRBJ2-4, with 10 bases matching TRBD2. The germline CDR1 and CDR2 sequences are SQVTM and ANQGSEA. The length of the CDR3 is 13 residues. The CDR3 loop is CSVDLAGANIPYF. CDR3 DNA: TGCAGCGTTGACCTAGCGGGAGCAAACATTCCGTACTTC.

The rearrangement joins TRBV29-1 to TRBJ2-5; TRBD1 is a possible D gene (6 bases). Germline loops: CDR1 SQVTM, CDR2 ANQGSEA. The CDR3 is 12 residues long. The V gene lost 4 bases and the J gene lost 3 bases, with 9 bases spanning the gap. CDR3 coding DNA: TGCAGCGTTGGAAACAGGGAAGAGACCCAGTACTTC. Protein sequence: CSVGNREETQYF. Together with reference TRBV29-1 and TRBJ2-5, the CDR3 gives the full variable domain: SAVISQKPSRDICQRGTSLTIQCQVDSQVTMMFWYRQQPGQSLTLIATANQGSEATYESGFVIDKFPISRPNLTFSTLTVSNMSPEDSSIYLCSVGNREETQYFGPGTRLLVL.

The V gene is TRBV3-1, the J gene TRBJ2-3; no definite D call. V lost 0 bases, J lost 7 bases, and 11 bases lay in between. Germline-derived CDR1 and CDR2 are LGHDT and YNNKEL (reference sequence). This CDR3 has 14 amino acids. CDR3 sequence: CASSQDELRNTQYF. CDR3 bases: TGTGCCAGCAGCCAAGATGAACTTCGAAATACGCAGTATTTT.

A few counts support this clonotype. The V call is TRBV5-1, the J call TRBJ2-1, with D possibly being TRBD2 (5 bases). Deletions cut 0 bases from V and 4 bases from J, with 14 bases between. This CDR3 is built from 16 residues. CDR1 and CDR2 (germline): SGHRS, YFSETQ. The CDR3 protein is CASSLGEFTQYNEQFF. As DNA, the CDR3 is TGCGCCAGCAGCTTGGGGGAGTTCACCCAATACAATGAGCAGTTCTTC.

The V gene is TRBV4-1, the J gene TRBJ1-2, with 8 bases identical to TRBD1. This CDR3 has 14 amino acids. CDR1 is MGHRA and CDR2 is YSYEKL in the germline V gene. J lost 7 bases, V lost 2 bases, and 6 bases had no gene match. CDR3 in DNA: TGCGCCAGCAGCCAATATCAGGGGGCGGCTGGCTACACCTTC. Its protein is CASSQYQGAAGYTF.

The CDR3, as DNA: TGCGCCAGCAGCCAAGATATGAGCGGGAGCAGGGGCAATGAGCAGTTCTTC. Protein sequence: CASSQDMSGSRGNEQFF. The gene calls are TRBV4-3 and TRBJ2-1, with 8 bases aligning to TRBD2. This CDR3 contains 17 residues. Losses at the gene ends were 0 bases for V and 6 bases for J; bases not matched to a gene: 10. The V gene's germline CDR1 is LGHNA and CDR2 YSLEER.

V and J are TRBV4-3 and TRBJ2-1, with a possible D match to TRBD2 (6 bases). V lost 0 bases, J lost 15 bases, and 15 bases lay in between. CDR3 length: 13 amino acids. The germline V gene has CDR1 LGHNA and CDR2 YSLEER. CDR3 in DNA: TGCGCCAGCAGCCAAGACACAGCGGGCCCTAGGTTCTTC. Protein sequence: CASSQDTAGPRFF.

This clonotype was found a few times. This chain links TRBV7-2 with TRBJ2-1; possibly TRBD1 or TRBD2 for D (5 bases each). The CDR3 is 14 amino acids. Germline V CDR1 and CDR2: SGHTA, FQGNSA. Trimming removed 1 base from V and 9 bases from J, with 13 bases in between. The CDR3 sequence: CASSLDSGRGEQFF. The CDR3 DNA is TGTGCCAGCAGCTTAGATTCAGGGAGAGGTGAGCAGTTCTTC.

Ten or more counts support this clonotype. The rearrangement joins TRBV15 to TRBJ2-7; the match to TRBD2 covers 13 bases. Germline lookup yields CDR1 LNHNV and CDR2 YYDKDF (reference sequence). V was pared by 3 bases and J by 0 bases, with 5 bases of the junction left unmatched. The CDR3 runs 17 residues. The CDR3 loop reads CATSRMGTSGTSYEQYF. The DNA of the CDR3 is TGTGCCACCAGCAGGATGGGGACTAGCGGGACCTCCTACGAGCAGTACTTC.

The CDR3 loop reads CAISPGTRVQETQYF. CDR3 in DNA: TGTGCCATCAGTCCCGGGACAAGGGTACAAGAGACCCAGTACTTC. The chain has TRBV10-3 and TRBJ2-5; D possibly corresponds to TRBD1 (6 bases). This CDR3 contains 15 residues. Germline-derived CDR1 and CDR2 are ENHRY and SYGVKD. V gave up 5 bases and J gave up 2 bases, with 15 bases separating them.

The rearrangement uses TRBV5-1 and TRBJ2-1; D gene unclear. The V end lost 2 bases, the J end lost 8 bases, and 17 bases lay between the germline ends. The CDR3 contains 15 residues. Germline CDR1 is SGHRS and CDR2 is YFSETQ. The CDR3, as DNA: TGCGCCAGCAGCTTAGCTCTTGGATTTTCGGATGAGCAGTTCTTC. Protein: CASSLALGFSDEQFF.

This clonotype was found a few times. This rearrangement joins TRBV28 to TRBJ2-1, with unresolved D. Between the trimmed V and J ends, which lost 5 bases and 0 bases, there was a span of 8 bases. The germline gives CDR1 MDHEN, CDR2 SYDVKM. The CDR3 length is 14 residues. The DNA of the CDR3 is TGTGCCAGCAGTCGACGAAACTCCTACAATGAGCAGTTCTTC. This gives the protein CASSRRNSYNEQFF.

V is TRBV4-3 and J is TRBJ1-4; D gene unclear. The CDR3 is 15 residues long. The V gene's germline CDR1 is LGHNA and CDR2 YSLEER. Deletions cut 0 bases from V and 2 bases from J, with 7 bases between. The DNA of the CDR3 is TGCGCCAGCAGCCAAGAAGGTCGCACTAATGAAAAACTGTTTTTT. This gives the protein CASSQEGRTNEKLFF.

The rearrangement links TRBV4-1 to TRBJ2-7; the match to TRBD2 covers 7 bases. The CDR3 is made up of 15 amino acids. The J segment lost 4 bases and the V segment lost 0 bases, leaving 6 bases of the junction unmatched. Germline-derived CDR1 and CDR2 are MGHRA and YSYEKL. The CDR3 DNA sequence: TGCGCCAGCAGCCAAGAGGGCGGGAGATTTTACGAGCAGTACTTC. This gives the protein CASSQEGGRFYEQYF.

The sample holds a few counts of this clonotype. This chain joins TRBV9 and TRBJ2-7; 8 bases fit TRBD1. In germline, CDR1 is SGDLS, CDR2 YYNGEE. There are 16 residues in the CDR3. With 3 bases clipped from V and 4 bases from J, the junction kept 12 bases outside the gene matches. The chain's CDR3 is CASSGGTGRAAYEQYF. The CDR3 nucleotides read TGTGCCAGCAGCGGGGGGACAGGCCGCGCGGCTTACGAGCAGTACTTC.

The chain uses TRBV6-2 or TRBV6-3 and TRBJ2-6; D unresolved. Germline assignment: CDR1 MNHEY and CDR2 SVGEGT. This CDR3 comprises 18 residues. Trimming took 5 bases from V and 0 from J, leaving 17 bases between them. The CDR3 DNA follows: TGTGCCAGCAGTCGTGGACGCCCGTCGGGCTCTGGGGCCAACGTCCTGACTTTC. The encoded protein is CASSRGRPSGSGANVLTF.

The gene calls are TRBV20-1 and TRBJ2-1, with TRBD2 matching over 10 bases. The V gene's germline CDR1 is DFQATT and CDR2 SNEGSKA (reference sequence). The CDR3 runs 14 residues. V trimming: 2 bases; J trimming: 8 bases; junction bases outside the gene matches: 6. This CDR3 reads CSARLAGVIYEQFF. CDR3 nucleotides: TGCAGTGCTAGACTAGCGGGGGTGATCTATGAGCAGTTCTTC.

J is TRBJ2-3 and V is TRBV29-1, with unresolved D. The germline CDR1 and CDR2 sequences are SQVTM and ANQGSEA. The V end lost 7 bases, the J end lost 6 bases, and 14 bases lay between the germline ends. The CDR3 contains 12 residues. CDR3 sequence (DNA): TGCAGCGCAAGTAGCTCCGGGGATACGCAGTATTTT. It encodes CSASSSGDTQYF.

CDR3 DNA sequence: TGTGCCAGCAGCTTAGTGGTAGTGGGCCAAATGCGACAAACCGGGGAGCTGTTTTTT. It translates to CASSLVVVGQMRQTGELFF. The chain recombines TRBV7-8 with TRBJ2-2; D unresolved. Germline V CDR1 and CDR2: SGHVS, FQNEAQ. The CDR3 runs to 19 residues. Trimming took off 1 base at V and 5 bases at J, with 23 bases between the two ends.

This chain uses TRBV11-3 with TRBJ2-1; 10 bases match TRBD2. Germline V gene lookup returns CDR1 SGHNT and CDR2 YENEEA. The CDR3 covers 16 residues. V shed 7 bases, J shed 7 bases, and the junction held 13 bases outside the gene matches. The CDR3 nucleotides read TGTGCCAGCATTCTCATAAGCGGGAGGGCCGATAATGAGCAGTTCTTC. Translation gives CASILISGRADNEQFF. The whole variable domain, filled in from reference TRBV11-3 and TRBJ2-1, reads EAGVVQSPRYKIIEKKQPVAFWCNPISGHNTLYWYLQNLGQGPELLIRYENEEAVDDSQLPKDRFSAERLKGVDSTLKIQPAELGDSAVYLCASILISGRADNEQFFGPGTRLTVL.

This clonotype was counted a few times. The rearrangement joins TRBV9 to TRBJ2-2; 9 bases agree with TRBD1. The CDR3 contains 13 residues. Losses at the gene ends were 6 bases for V and 5 bases for J; bases not matched to a gene: 2. Germline V lookup: CDR1 SGDLS, CDR2 YYNGEE. The CDR3 coding sequence is TGTGCCAGCAACGGACAGGGGACCGGGGAGCTGTTTTTT. Translation: CASNGQGTGELFF.

J is TRBJ2-1 and V is TRBV11-2; 11 nucleotides line up with TRBD2. CDR3 length: 17 amino acids. J was trimmed by 2 bases and V by 3 bases; bases with no gene match: 6. CDR1 and CDR2 (germline): SGHAT, FQNNGV. The CDR3, as DNA: TGTGCCAGCAGCTTTGAACTAGCGGGAGACCCCTACAATGAGCAGTTCTTC. Residues: CASSFELAGDPYNEQFF.

This clonotype was picked up a small number of times. The V and J genes are TRBV7-2 and TRBJ2-7, with D perhaps assigned TRBD1 or TRBD2 (5 bases each). The CDR3 has 16 residues. Germline V gene lookup returns CDR1 SGHTA and CDR2 FQGNSA. The V and J ends lost 5 bases and 0 bases respectively, with 17 bases between them. This CDR3 reads CASSHFRDPPSYEQYF. The DNA for the CDR3 is TGTGCCAGCAGCCATTTCCGGGACCCACCCTCCTACGAGCAGTACTTC.

This clonotype was counted only a few times. V is TRBV7-6 and J is TRBJ2-3, with 7 positions matching TRBD1. The V gene end was trimmed by 5 bases and the J gene end by 0 bases; junction bases not matched to a gene: 8. Per germline, CDR1 SGHVS and CDR2 FNYEAQ. This CDR3 contains 16 residues. The CDR3 reads CASSPRGTASTDTQYF. As DNA, the CDR3 is TGTGCCAGCAGCCCTAGGGGGACAGCTAGCACAGATACGCAGTATTTT.